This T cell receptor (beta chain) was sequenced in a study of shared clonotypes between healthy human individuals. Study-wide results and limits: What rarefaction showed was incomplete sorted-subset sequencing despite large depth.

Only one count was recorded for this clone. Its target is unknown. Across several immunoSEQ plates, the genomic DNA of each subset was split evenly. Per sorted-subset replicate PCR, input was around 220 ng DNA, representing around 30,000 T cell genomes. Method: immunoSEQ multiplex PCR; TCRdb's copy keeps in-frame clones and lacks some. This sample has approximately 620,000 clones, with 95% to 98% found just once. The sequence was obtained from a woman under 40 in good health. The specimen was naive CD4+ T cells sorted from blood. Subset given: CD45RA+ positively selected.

The CDR3 nucleotides read TGCGCCAGCAGCCAGGGGACAGGGGGATACTTCTTC. Translated, it gives CASSQGTGGYFF. The rearrangement joins TRBV4-1 to TRBJ2-1, with TRBD1 identical over 11 bases. Trimming took 3 bases from V and 16 from J; bases not matched to a gene: 5. Germline V gives CDR1 MGHRA, CDR2 YSYEKL. This CDR3 contains 12 residues.